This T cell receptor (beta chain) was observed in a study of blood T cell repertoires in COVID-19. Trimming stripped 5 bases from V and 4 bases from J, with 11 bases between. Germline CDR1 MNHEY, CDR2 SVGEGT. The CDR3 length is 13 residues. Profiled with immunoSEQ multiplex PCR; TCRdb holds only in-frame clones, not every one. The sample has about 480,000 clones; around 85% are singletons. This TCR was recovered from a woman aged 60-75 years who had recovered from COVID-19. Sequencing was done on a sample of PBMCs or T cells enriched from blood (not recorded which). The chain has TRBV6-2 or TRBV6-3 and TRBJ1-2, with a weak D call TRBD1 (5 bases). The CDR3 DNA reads TGTGCCAGCAGTCCCACGACAGTCTATGGCTACACCTTC. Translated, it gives CASSPTTVYGYTF.